The 29 T cell receptor beta chains listed next were all sequenced from one sample in a study of type 1 regulatory T cells. Their antigens are not known. TCRdb recomputed calls from the reads with MiXCR, one row per CDR3 protein. Among tens of thousands of distinct CDR3 sequences listed, 45% to 50% were seen once. The sequenced sample consisted of cultured non-Tr1 T cells, either the whole culture or a sorted T cell fraction (not recorded which). Receptors originate from a human donor in good health.

The genes are TRBV11-1 and TRBJ2-7; D call uncertain. The CDR3 is made up of 12 amino acids. CDR1 and CDR2 (germline): SGHAT, FQDESV (reference sequence). Trimming removed 2 bases at V and 5 bases at J, with 7 bases between. The CDR3 loop is CASSLKGNEQYF. The CDR3 region has the DNA TGTGCCAGCAGCTTAAAGGGAAACGAGCAGTACTTC.

This clonotype was seen repeatedly, ten times or more. V gene TRBV29-1 combines with J gene TRBJ2-5, with D perhaps TRBD2 (5 bases). Trimming cost V 4 bases and J 1 base, with 7 bases left between them. Germline CDR1 is SQVTM and CDR2 is ANQGSEA. The CDR3 extends over 12 amino acids. CDR3 sequence: CSVVGLQETQYF. In DNA form, the CDR3 reads TGCAGCGTTGTTGGACTCCAAGAGACCCAGTACTTC.

This clonotype has a single count. A much larger clone sits a single nucleotide away, making a read error possible. The V call is TRBV30, the J call TRBJ1-2; 8 bases map to TRBD1. This CDR3 comprises 17 residues. CDR1 and CDR2 (germline): GTSNPN, SVGIG (reference sequence). Unmatched junction bases numbered 14, after V lost 0 bases and J lost 5 bases. CDR3 coding DNA: TGTGCCTGGAGTGTCCGGGACAGGATAACCGCGGGGTATGGCTACACCTTC. Its protein is CAWSVRDRITAGYGYTF.

This chain links TRBV20-1 with TRBJ2-7; 11 bases fit TRBD2. The CDR3 is 14 residues long. Germline CDR1 DFQATT, CDR2 SNEGSKA (reference sequence). After removal of 6 bases from V and 0 bases from J, the junction contained 4 bases not matched to a gene. CDR3 nucleotide sequence: TGCAGTGCGAGACTAGCGGGGACCTCCTACGAGCAGTACTTC. This sequence encodes CSARLAGTSYEQYF.

This chain uses TRBV2 with TRBJ1-1; D might be TRBD1 (6 bases). Germline V gene sequence: CDR1 SNHLY, CDR2 FYNNEI. The length of the CDR3 is 15 residues. Trimming removed 2 bases at V and 4 bases at J, with 14 bases between. The CDR3 reads CASSEYGTTLTEAFF. The CDR3 nucleotides read TGTGCCAGCAGTGAATACGGGACAACCCTCACTGAAGCTTTCTTT.

The V call is TRBV19, the J call TRBJ1-4; D is unclear. The CDR3 runs 15 residues. The germline V gene encodes CDR1 LNHDA and CDR2 SQIVND (reference sequence). V was trimmed by 7 bases and J by 2 bases, leaving 14 bases between them. The CDR3 DNA reads TGTGCCAGTACGGCTACATCTTTGACTAATGAAAAACTGTTTTTT. Translated, it gives CASTATSLTNEKLFF.

This clonotype was recorded once. This rearrangement joins TRBV5-6 to TRBJ2-1, with D tentatively TRBD2 (5 bases). The germline V and J ends were trimmed by 4 bases and 0 bases, with 14 bases remaining between them. This CDR3 is built from 16 residues. CDR1 is SGHDT, CDR2 YYEEEE, per germline. CDR3 amino acids: CASSRNSAFSYNEQFF. For the CDR3, the DNA is TGTGCCAGCAGCCGGAATAGCGCGTTCTCCTACAATGAGCAGTTCTTC.

V usage is TRBV7-9 and J usage is TRBJ2-7; D is tentatively TRBD1 or TRBD2 (5 bases each). CDR1 SEHNR and CDR2 FQNEAQ come from the germline V gene (reference sequence). The ends were cut back, 3 bases at V and 5 bases at J, with 14 bases in the middle. The CDR3 is 14 residues long. The DNA of the CDR3 is TGTGCCAGCAGCTTTTACGCAGGGACCCACGAGCAGTACTTC. This translates into CASSFYAGTHEQYF.

The gene calls are TRBV6-1 and TRBJ2-5; the D gene is possibly TRBD2 (6 bases). The CDR3 has 14 residues. Trimming stripped 7 bases from V and 1 base from J, with 13 bases between. The germline gives CDR1 MNHNS, CDR2 SASEGT. CDR3 coding DNA: TGTGCCAGCACCCCCCCGGGACTCCAAGAGACCCAGTACTTC. The encoded protein is CASTPPGLQETQYF.

The chain carries TRBV20-1 and TRBJ2-7, with 11 bases that match TRBD1. In germline, CDR1 is DFQATT, CDR2 SNEGSKA (reference sequence). The CDR3 length is 16 residues. V gave up 5 bases and J gave up 4 bases; unmatched junction bases: 13. The CDR3 DNA follows: TGCAGTGCTCAATCGTCCGGGACAGGGGGTCTTTACGAGCAGTACTTC. Translated, it gives CSAQSSGTGGLYEQYF.

The V gene is TRBV3-1, the J gene TRBJ2-3; no clear D. The V gene's germline CDR1 is LGHDT and CDR2 YNNKEL (reference sequence). The ends were cut back, 0 bases at V and 6 bases at J, with 13 bases in the middle. The CDR3 runs 15 residues. The CDR3 coding sequence is TGTGCCAGCAGCCAAGATGGAGACCATCGGGATACGCAGTATTTT. Its protein is CASSQDGDHRDTQYF.

The V call is TRBV2, the J call TRBJ2-1; possibly TRBD1 for D (6 bases). V was shortened by 2 bases and J by 2 bases, with 10 bases between the two germline ends. CDR3 length: 15 residues. Germline assignment: CDR1 SNHLY and CDR2 FYNNEI. The chain's CDR3 is CASSETDRAYNEQFF. CDR3 DNA sequence: TGTGCCAGCAGTGAAACGGACAGAGCCTACAATGAGCAGTTCTTC.

This clonotype was seen more than once but under ten times. The chain combines TRBV5-4 with TRBJ1-1, with a tentative D call TRBD1 (5 bases). Germline V lookup: CDR1 SGHNT, CDR2 YYREEE (reference sequence). The CDR3 spans 19 residues. Trimming pared 2 bases from V and 0 bases from J, leaving 23 bases between. The CDR3, as DNA: TGTGCCAGCAGCTTACCAACCTTTGACAGCCTGGGGATGAACACTGAAGCTTTCTTT. It is translated as CASSLPTFDSLGMNTEAFF.

The chain uses TRBV5-6 and TRBJ1-6; D might be TRBD1 (5 bases). Germline loops: CDR1 SGHDT, CDR2 YYEEEE. The CDR3 spans 15 residues. The V and J ends lost 0 bases and 6 bases respectively, with 10 bases between them. The DNA for the CDR3 is TGTGCCAGCAGCTTGGAGGGGCCGCCTAATTCACCCCTCCACTTT. As protein: CASSLEGPPNSPLHF.

V gene TRBV20-1 combines with J gene TRBJ2-7; D may match TRBD1 or TRBD2 (6 bases each). V gave up 1 base and J gave up 2 bases, with 15 bases separating them. Germline loops: CDR1 DFQATT, CDR2 SNEGSKA (reference sequence). The CDR3 contains 15 residues. The CDR3 spells CSARAPGATPYEQYF. The CDR3 DNA is TGCAGTGCTAGAGCCCCGGGGGCGACTCCCTACGAGCAGTACTTC.

J is TRBJ2-1 and V is TRBV19; 7 positions agree with TRBD2. This CDR3 contains 16 residues. The V and J ends lost 6 bases and 7 bases, in that order; junction bases with no gene match: 15. Germline CDR1 LNHDA, CDR2 SQIVND (reference sequence). The DNA of the CDR3 is TGTGCCAGTAGCGGAAGGGGAGCGGGAAAGAGGAATGAGCAGTTCTTC. It translates to CASSGRGAGKRNEQFF.

This chain uses TRBV7-9 with TRBJ1-2; D might be TRBD1 (5 bases). Between the trimmed V and J ends, which lost 5 bases and 8 bases, there was a span of 15 bases. CDR1 is SEHNR and CDR2 is FQNEAQ in the germline V gene (reference sequence). The CDR3 runs to 13 residues. CDR3: CASSLGELRGYTF. The DNA of the CDR3 is TGTGCCAGCAGCCTAGGGGAATTGAGAGGCTACACCTTC. The full variable domain, rest sourced from reference TRBV7-9 and TRBJ1-2, is DTGVSQNPRHKITKRGQNVTFRCDPISEHNRLYWYRQTLGQGPEFLTYFQNEAQLEKSRLLSDRFSAERPKGSFSTLEIQRTEQGDSAMYLCASSLGELRGYTFGSGTRLTVV.

This chain uses TRBV6-2 or TRBV6-3 with TRBJ2-6; D gene uncertain. Germline V gene sequence: CDR1 MNHEY, CDR2 SVGEGT. V was cut by 0 bases and J by 0 bases, with 3 bases left in between. This CDR3 has 15 residues. The CDR3 region has the DNA TGTGCCAGCAGTTACTCGGCCTCTGGGGCCAACGTCCTGACTTTC. Translation: CASSYSASGANVLTF.

The J gene is TRBJ2-3, the V gene TRBV7-2; unclear D gene. CDR3 size: 15 residues. Trimming left V 3 bases short and J 0 bases short, with 10 bases between. Germline CDR1 and CDR2: SGHTA and FQGNSA. The CDR3 sequence is CASSLVVLSTDTQYF. For the CDR3, the DNA is TGTGCCAGCAGCTTGGTGGTACTTAGCACAGATACGCAGTATTTT.

This clonotype turned up a few times. This chain links TRBV7-2 with TRBJ1-2; no reliable D call. This CDR3 has 13 amino acids. Germline V gives CDR1 SGHTA, CDR2 FQGNSA. Trimming stripped 2 bases from V and 2 bases from J, with 6 bases between. CDR3 protein: CASSLNPNYGYTF. The DNA of the CDR3 is TGTGCCAGCAGCTTAAACCCAAACTATGGCTACACCTTC. Full variable domain (missing parts from reference TRBV7-2 and TRBJ1-2): GAGVSQSPSNKVTEKGKDVELRCDPISGHTALYWYRQSLGQGLEFLIYFQGNSAPDKSGLPSDRFSAERTGGSVSTLTIQRTQQEDSAVYLCASSLNPNYGYTFGSGTRLTVV.

A few counts support this clonotype. This chain connects TRBV5-1 to TRBJ2-1, with 12 bases identical to TRBD2. CDR3 length equals 18 residues. Trimming took 0 bases from V and 7 from J; bases not matched to a gene: 11. The germline gives CDR1 SGHRS, CDR2 YFSETQ. The CDR3 is CASSLAWASGGAVNEQFF. CDR3 DNA sequence: TGCGCCAGCAGCTTGGCCTGGGCTAGCGGGGGGGCAGTAAATGAGCAGTTCTTC. Full variable domain (outside the CDR3, taken from reference TRBV5-1 and TRBJ2-1): KAGVTQTPRYLIKTRGQQVTLSCSPISGHRSVSWYQQTPGQGLQFLFEYFSETQRNKGNFPGRFSGRQFSNSRSEMNVSTLELGDSALYLCASSLAWASGGAVNEQFFGPGTRLTVL.

This clonotype was picked up a small number of times. The genes are TRBV7-8 and TRBJ1-2; perhaps TRBD1 as D (5 bases). CDR1 is SGHVS, CDR2 FQNEAQ, per germline. This CDR3 comprises 15 residues. With 0 bases removed from V and 1 base from J, the gap between germline ends came to 9 bases. CDR3 amino acids: CASSLAAGLNYGYTF. The CDR3 region has the DNA TGTGCCAGCAGCTTAGCGGCAGGGCTTAACTATGGCTACACCTTC.

This clonotype was found once. V and J are TRBV12-3 or TRBV12-4 and TRBJ2-4, with unresolved D. The CDR3 has 14 residues. Between the trimmed V and J ends, which lost 4 bases and 4 bases, there was a span of 11 bases. CDR3 DNA sequence: TGTGCCAGCAGTTCTGGTAGGGCTAAAAACATTCAGTACTTC. Translating it yields CASSSGRAKNIQYF.

A few counts support this clonotype. J is TRBJ1-5 and V is TRBV12-3 or TRBV12-4; D unresolved. This CDR3 is 12 amino acids long. Trimming cost V 1 base and J 7 bases, with 5 bases left between them. The CDR3 DNA sequence: TGTGCCAGCAGTTTAGAGAGCCAGCCCCAGCATTTT. This codes for CASSLESQPQHF.

The rearrangement links TRBV7-3 to TRBJ2-1, with TRBD2 as a possible D gene (7 bases). The V and J ends lost 2 bases and 3 bases respectively, with 14 bases between them. CDR1 SGHTA and CDR2 FQGTGA come from the germline V gene. The CDR3 consists of 16 residues. The CDR3: CASSLGIGGVYNEQFF. CDR3 coding DNA: TGTGCCAGCAGCTTAGGAATAGGGGGGGTCTACAATGAGCAGTTCTTC.

This clonotype was observed a handful of times. The gene calls are TRBV7-2 and TRBJ2-6, with 11 bases identical to TRBD1. The length of the CDR3 is 17 residues. Germline V gives CDR1 SGHTA, CDR2 FQGNSA. Trimming took 5 bases from V and 2 from J; bases not matched to a gene: 5. CDR3 sequence: CASSLRGQGAGANVLTF. CDR3 nucleotide sequence: TGTGCCAGCAGCCTCAGGGGACAGGGGGCTGGGGCCAACGTCCTGACTTTC.

The V and J genes are TRBV19 and TRBJ1-4, with 8 bases fitting TRBD1. This CDR3 has 15 amino acids. V lost 4 bases to trimming and J lost 8 bases; unmatched junction nucleotides: 9. CDR1 and CDR2 from the germline V gene are LNHDA and SQIVND (reference sequence). This CDR3 reads CASSTRDRPREKLFF. CDR3 DNA: TGTGCCAGTAGTACCCGGGACAGGCCGCGGGAAAAACTGTTTTTT.

The table lists this clonotype with many counts. The CDR3 nucleotides read TGTGCCATCAGCGGGACAGAGACCTACGAGCAGTACTTC. Protein: CAISGTETYEQYF. The gene calls are TRBV10-3 and TRBJ2-7, with TRBD1 identical over 7 bases. Losses at the gene ends were 6 bases for V and 2 bases for J; bases not matched to a gene: 4. The CDR3 runs 13 residues. CDR1 ENHRY and CDR2 SYGVKD come from the germline V gene.

This clonotype was counted only a few times. This rearrangement joins TRBV5-1 to TRBJ1-3; D possibly corresponds to TRBD1 (5 bases). Germline CDR1 reads SGHRS; CDR2 reads YFSETQ. The CDR3 extends over 17 amino acids. Between the trimmed V and J ends, which lost 0 bases and 0 bases, there was a span of 13 bases. The CDR3 spells CASSLDGQPFSGNTIYF. The CDR3 DNA sequence: TGCGCCAGCAGCTTGGATGGACAACCTTTCTCTGGAAACACCATATATTTT.